This T cell receptor (beta chain) derives from a study of beta chain features in type 1 diabetes. Sorted CD4+ subsets: naive, central memory, regulatory, stem cell-like memory (CD45RO/CCR7/CD25/CD127/CD95/CD27 panel). CDR1 is LGHNA and CDR2 is YSLEER in the germline V gene. The CDR3 contains 14 residues. Trimming removed 0 bases from V and 7 bases from J; junction bases left unmatched: 2. Study-wide findings and caveats: Healthy donors had naive, central memory and Treg TCRB repertoires that appeared less similar than those seen among patients. Within each of all four CD4+ subsets, Type 1 diabetes patients had TCRB CDR3s that were moderately but significantly shorter.

This clone has a handful of counts. Antigen: not known. cDNA synthesis used the whole RNA isolate, giving expressed TCRB sequences. Produced via immunoSEQ multiplex PCR; TCRdb's table is partial and in-frame only. This table holds 630,000 or so clones, more than 13% found once. The chain recombines TRBV4-3 with TRBJ2-1; the match to TRBD1 covers 8 bases. The specimen was naive CD4+ T cells from blood. The sequence came from a man aged 18-30 years with type 1 diabetes. As DNA, the CDR3 is TGCGCCAGCAGCCAAGAACGACAGGGGAATGAGCAGTTCTTC. The encoded protein is CASSQERQGNEQFF.